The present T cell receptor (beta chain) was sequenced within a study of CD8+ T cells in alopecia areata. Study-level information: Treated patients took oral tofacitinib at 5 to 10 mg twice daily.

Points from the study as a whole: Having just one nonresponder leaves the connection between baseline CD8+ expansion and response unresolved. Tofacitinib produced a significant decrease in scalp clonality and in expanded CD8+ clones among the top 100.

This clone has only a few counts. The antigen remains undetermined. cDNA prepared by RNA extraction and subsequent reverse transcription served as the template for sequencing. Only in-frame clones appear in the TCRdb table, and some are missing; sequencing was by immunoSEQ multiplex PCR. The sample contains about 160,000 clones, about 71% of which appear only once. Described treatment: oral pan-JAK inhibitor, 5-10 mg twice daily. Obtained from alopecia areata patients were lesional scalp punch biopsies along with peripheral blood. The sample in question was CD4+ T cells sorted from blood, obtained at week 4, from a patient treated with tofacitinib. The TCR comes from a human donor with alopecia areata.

The CDR3 sequence: CASSEGRVHYGYTF. The CDR3 coding sequence is TGTGCCAGCAGTGAGGGCAGGGTTCACTATGGCTACACCTTC. The chain employs TRBV2 and TRBJ1-2; a possible D gene is TRBD1 (5 bases). CDR1 SNHLY and CDR2 FYNNEI come from the germline V gene. V was pared by 3 bases and J by 3 bases, with 11 bases between. There are 14 residues in the CDR3.